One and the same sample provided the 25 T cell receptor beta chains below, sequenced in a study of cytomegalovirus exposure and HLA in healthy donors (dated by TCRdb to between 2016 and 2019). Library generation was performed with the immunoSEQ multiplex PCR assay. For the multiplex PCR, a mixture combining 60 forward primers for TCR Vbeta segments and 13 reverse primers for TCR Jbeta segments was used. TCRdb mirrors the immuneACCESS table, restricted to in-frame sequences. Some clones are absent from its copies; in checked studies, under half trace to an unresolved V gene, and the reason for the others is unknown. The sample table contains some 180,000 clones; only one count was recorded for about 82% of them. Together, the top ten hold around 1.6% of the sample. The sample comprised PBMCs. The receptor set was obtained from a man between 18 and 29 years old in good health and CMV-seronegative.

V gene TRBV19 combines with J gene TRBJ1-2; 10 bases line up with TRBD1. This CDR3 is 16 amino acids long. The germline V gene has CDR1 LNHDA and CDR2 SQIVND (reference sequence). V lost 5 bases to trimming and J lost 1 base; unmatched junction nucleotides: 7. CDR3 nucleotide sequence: TGTGCCAGTAGTCCCGGACAGGGGGGTGATAACTATGGCTACACCTTC. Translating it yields CASSPGQGGDNYGYTF.

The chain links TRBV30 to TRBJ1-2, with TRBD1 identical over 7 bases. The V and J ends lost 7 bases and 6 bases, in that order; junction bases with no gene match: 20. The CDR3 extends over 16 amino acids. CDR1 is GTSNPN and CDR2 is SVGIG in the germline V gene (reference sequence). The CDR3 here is CAYVLPILGQRHGYTF. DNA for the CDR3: TGTGCCTATGTTCTCCCCATACTGGGACAGAGGCATGGCTACACCTTC.

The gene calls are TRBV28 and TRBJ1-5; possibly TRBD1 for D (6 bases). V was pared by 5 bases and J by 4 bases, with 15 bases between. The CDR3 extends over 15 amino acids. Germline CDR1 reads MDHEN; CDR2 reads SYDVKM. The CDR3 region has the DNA TGTGCCAGCAGTCCGTCTCCAGGGGAGAATCAGCCCCAGCATTTT. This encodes CASSPSPGENQPQHF.

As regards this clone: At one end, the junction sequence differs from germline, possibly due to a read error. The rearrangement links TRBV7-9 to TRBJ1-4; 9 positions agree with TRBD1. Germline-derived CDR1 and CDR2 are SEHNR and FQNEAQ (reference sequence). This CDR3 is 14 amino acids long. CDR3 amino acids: CSSTRGTGNEKLFF. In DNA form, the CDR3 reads TGTTCCAGCACCCGGGGGACAGGGAACGAAAAACTGTTTTTT.

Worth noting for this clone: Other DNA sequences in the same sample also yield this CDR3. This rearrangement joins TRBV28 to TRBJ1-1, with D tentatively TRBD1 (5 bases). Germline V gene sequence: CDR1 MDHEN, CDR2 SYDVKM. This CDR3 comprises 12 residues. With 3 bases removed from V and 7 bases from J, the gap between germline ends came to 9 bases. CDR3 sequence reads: CASSLRGGEAFF. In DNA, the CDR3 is TGTGCCAGCAGTTTGCGGGGGGGTGAAGCTTTCTTT.

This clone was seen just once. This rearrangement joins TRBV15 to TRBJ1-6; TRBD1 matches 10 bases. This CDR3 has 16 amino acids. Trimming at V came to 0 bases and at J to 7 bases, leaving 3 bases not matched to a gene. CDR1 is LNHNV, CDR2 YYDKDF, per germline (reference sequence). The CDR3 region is CATSRDRTGGNSPLHF. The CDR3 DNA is TGTGCCACCAGCAGAGATAGGACAGGGGGAAATTCACCCCTCCACTTT.

In nucleotides, the CDR3 is TGTGCCAGCAGCTTGGGGGGGGCGAACACCGGGGAGCTGTTTTTT. As protein: CASSLGGANTGELFF. The rearrangement joins TRBV11-3 to TRBJ2-2; 7 bases match TRBD2. This CDR3 is built from 15 residues. Germline CDR1 reads SGHNT; CDR2 reads YENEEA. Trimming took 3 bases from V and 0 from J; bases not matched to a gene: 1.

CDR3 nucleotide sequence: TGTGCCAGCAGTGACCCGGGACAGGGGAGCACCGGGGAGCTGTTTTTT. Translated, it gives CASSDPGQGSTGELFF. The chain employs TRBV2 and TRBJ2-2; 10 positions match TRBD1. Per the germline V gene, CDR1 is SNHLY and CDR2 is FYNNEI. The CDR3 sequence is 16 residues long. V was clipped by 3 bases and J by 4 bases; unmatched bases: 5.

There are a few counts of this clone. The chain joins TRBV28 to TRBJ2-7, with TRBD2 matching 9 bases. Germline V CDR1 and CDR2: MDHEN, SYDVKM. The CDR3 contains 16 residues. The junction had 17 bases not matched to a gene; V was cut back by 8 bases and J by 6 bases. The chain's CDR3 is CASLAGSTGLRVEQYF. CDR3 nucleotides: TGTGCCAGCCTAGCGGGATCAACAGGACTAAGGGTCGAGCAGTACTTC.

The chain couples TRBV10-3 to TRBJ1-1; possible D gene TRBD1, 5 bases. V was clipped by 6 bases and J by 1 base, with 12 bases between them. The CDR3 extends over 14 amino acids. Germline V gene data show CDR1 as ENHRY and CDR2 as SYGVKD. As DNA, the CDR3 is TGTGCCATCAGAGAAGGGGCAACGAACACTGAAGCTTTCTTT. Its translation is CAIREGATNTEAFF.

CDR3 loop: CASSIFAGRATFDEQYF. CDR3 in DNA: TGTGCCAGCAGTATCTTTGCTGGGAGGGCCACCTTTGACGAGCAGTACTTC. J is TRBJ2-7 and V is TRBV28; the match to TRBD2 covers 7 bases. This CDR3 comprises 17 residues. The V and J ends lost 5 bases and 5 bases, in that order; junction bases with no gene match: 18. Germline V CDR1 and CDR2: MDHEN, SYDVKM.

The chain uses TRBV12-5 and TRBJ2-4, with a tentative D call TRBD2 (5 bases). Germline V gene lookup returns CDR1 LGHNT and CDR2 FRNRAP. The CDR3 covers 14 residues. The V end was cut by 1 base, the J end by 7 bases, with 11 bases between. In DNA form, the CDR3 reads TGTGCTAGTGGTTTGGCCGGGGTGGTGAACATTCAGTACTTC. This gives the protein CASGLAGVVNIQYF.

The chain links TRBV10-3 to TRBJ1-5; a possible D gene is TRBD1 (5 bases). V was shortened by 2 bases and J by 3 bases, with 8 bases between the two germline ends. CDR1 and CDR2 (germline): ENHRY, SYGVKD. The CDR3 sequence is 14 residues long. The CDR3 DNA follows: TGTGCCATCAGTGAGAAAGGGGCCAATCAGCCCCAGCATTTT. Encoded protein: CAISEKGANQPQHF.

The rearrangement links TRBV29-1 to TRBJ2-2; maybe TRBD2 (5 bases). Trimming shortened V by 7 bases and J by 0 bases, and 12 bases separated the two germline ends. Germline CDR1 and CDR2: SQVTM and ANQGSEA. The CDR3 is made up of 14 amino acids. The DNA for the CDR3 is TGCAGCGCCCGGACTGGGGCGAACACCGGGGAGCTGTTTTTT. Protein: CSARTGANTGELFF.

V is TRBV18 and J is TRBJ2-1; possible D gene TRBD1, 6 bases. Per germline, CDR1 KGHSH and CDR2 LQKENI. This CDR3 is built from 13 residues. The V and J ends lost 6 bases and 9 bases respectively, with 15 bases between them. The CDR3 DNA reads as TGTGCCAGCTCCTACAGGGAACTTGCTGAGCAGTTCTTC. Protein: CASSYRELAEQFF.

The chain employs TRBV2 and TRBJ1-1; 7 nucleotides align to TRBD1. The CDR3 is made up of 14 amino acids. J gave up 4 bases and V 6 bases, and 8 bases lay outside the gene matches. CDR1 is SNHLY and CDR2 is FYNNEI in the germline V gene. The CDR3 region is CASRPGTATTEAFF. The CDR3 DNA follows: TGTGCCAGCAGACCCGGGACAGCAACCACTGAAGCTTTCTTT. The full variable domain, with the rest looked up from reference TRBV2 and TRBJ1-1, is EPEVTQTPSHQVTQMGQEVILRCVPISNHLYFYWYRQILGQKVEFLVSFYNNEISEKSEIFDDQFSVERPDGSNFTLKIRSTKLEDSAMYFCASRPGTATTEAFFGQGTRLTVV.

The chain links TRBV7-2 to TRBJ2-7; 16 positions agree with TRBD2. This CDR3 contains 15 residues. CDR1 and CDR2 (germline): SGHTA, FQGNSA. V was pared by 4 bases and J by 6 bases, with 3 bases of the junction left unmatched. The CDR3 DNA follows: TGTGCCAGCAGCTGGGGACTAGCGGGGGGGGGCGAGCAGTACTTC. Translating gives CASSWGLAGGGEQYF.

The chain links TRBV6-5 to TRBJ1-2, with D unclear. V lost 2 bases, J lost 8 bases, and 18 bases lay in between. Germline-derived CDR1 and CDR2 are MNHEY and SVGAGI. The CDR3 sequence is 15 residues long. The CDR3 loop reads CASSYDGGRAGGYTF. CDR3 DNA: TGTGCCAGCAGTTACGATGGAGGGAGGGCGGGCGGCTACACCTTC.

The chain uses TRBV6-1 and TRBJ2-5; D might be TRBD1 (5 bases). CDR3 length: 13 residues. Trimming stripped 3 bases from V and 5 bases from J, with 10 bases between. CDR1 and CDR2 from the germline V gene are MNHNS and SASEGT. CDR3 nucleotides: TGTGCCAGCAGTGATAGGGGCACGGAGACCCAGTACTTC. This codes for CASSDRGTETQYF.

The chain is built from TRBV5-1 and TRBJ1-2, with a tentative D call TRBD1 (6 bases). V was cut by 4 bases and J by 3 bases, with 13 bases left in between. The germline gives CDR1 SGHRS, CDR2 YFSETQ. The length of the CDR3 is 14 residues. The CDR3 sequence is CASSPDAGDYGYTF. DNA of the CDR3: TGCGCCAGCAGCCCGGACGCAGGGGACTATGGCTACACCTTC.

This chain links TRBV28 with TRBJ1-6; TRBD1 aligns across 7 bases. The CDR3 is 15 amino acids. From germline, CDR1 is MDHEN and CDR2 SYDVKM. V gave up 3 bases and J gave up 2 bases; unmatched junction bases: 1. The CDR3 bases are TGTGCCAGCAGTTTCGGGACAGCCTATAATTCACCCCTCCACTTT. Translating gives CASSFGTAYNSPLHF. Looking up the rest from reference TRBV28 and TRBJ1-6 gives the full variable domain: DVKVTQSSRYLVKRTGEKVFLECVQDMDHENMFWYRQDPGLGLRLIYFSYDVKMKEKGDIPEGYSVSREKKERFSLILESASTNQTSMYLCASSFGTAYNSPLHFGNGTRLTVT.

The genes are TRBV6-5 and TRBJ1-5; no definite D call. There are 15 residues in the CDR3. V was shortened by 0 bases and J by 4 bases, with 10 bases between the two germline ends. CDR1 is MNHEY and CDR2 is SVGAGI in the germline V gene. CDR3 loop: CASSYSATANQPQHF. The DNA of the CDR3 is TGTGCCAGCAGTTACTCGGCTACAGCTAATCAGCCCCAGCATTTT.

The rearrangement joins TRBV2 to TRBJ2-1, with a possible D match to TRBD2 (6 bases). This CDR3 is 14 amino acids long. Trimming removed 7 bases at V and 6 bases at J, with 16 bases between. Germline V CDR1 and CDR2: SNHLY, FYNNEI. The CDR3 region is CASNWRGWGNEQFF. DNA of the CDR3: TGTGCCAGCAACTGGAGGGGCTGGGGCAATGAGCAGTTCTTC.

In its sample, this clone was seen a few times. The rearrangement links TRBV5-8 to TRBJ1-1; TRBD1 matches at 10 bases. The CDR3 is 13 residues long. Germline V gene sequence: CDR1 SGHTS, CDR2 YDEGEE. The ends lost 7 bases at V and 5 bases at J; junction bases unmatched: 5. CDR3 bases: TGTGCCAGCCGCCGGACAGGGGGAACTGAAGCTTTCTTT. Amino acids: CASRRTGGTEAFF.

The CDR3 region has the DNA TGTGCCTGGAGACGGGGGGATGGCTACACCTTC. Its protein product is CAWRRGDGYTF. V usage is TRBV30 and J usage is TRBJ1-2, with D maybe TRBD1 (5 bases). The CDR3 runs 11 residues. V lost 3 bases and J lost 6, with 8 bases in between. Germline CDR1 is GTSNPN and CDR2 is SVGIG (reference sequence).